Each of the 7 T cell receptor beta chains below was sequenced from the same sample in a study of blood T cell repertoires in COVID-19. The data were produced by immunoSEQ multiplex PCR, yet TCRdb's version contains in-frame clones alone and is incomplete. The sample lists approximately 410,000 clones, 86% occurring once. The sample comprised peripheral blood. The receptors shown here come from a woman aged 25 to 39 with active or convalescent COVID-19.

The rearrangement joins TRBV27 to TRBJ1-1; no clear D. The CDR3 loop spans 16 amino acids. Germline CDR1 MNHEY, CDR2 SMNVEV (reference sequence). The V end lost 6 bases, the J end lost 0 bases, and 17 bases lay between the germline ends. Here the CDR3 reads CASRSGEAFMNTEAFF. CDR3 bases: TGTGCCAGCAGATCCGGGGAGGCTTTTATGAACACTGAAGCTTTCTTT.

This clone appeared a few times. The rearrangement links TRBV10-3 to TRBJ1-1, with 8 nucleotides matching TRBD1. The CDR3 spans 15 residues. V was pared by 2 bases and J by 6 bases, with 8 bases of the junction left unmatched. The germline CDR1 and CDR2 sequences are ENHRY and SYGVKD. CDR3 nucleotide sequence: TGTGCCATCAGTGAGCCCGGACAGGGTTTCTCTGAAGCTTTCTTT. Amino acid sequence: CAISEPGQGFSEAFF.

The CDR3 loop reads CASSPRDRETQPQHF. The CDR3 DNA is TGCGCCAGCAGCCCGCGGGACAGGGAGACTCAGCCCCAGCATTTT. The chain is built from TRBV4-1 and TRBJ1-5; 9 nucleotides align to TRBD1. This CDR3 region has 15 residues. In germline, CDR1 is MGHRA, CDR2 YSYEKL. Losses at the gene ends were 4 bases for V and 6 bases for J; bases not matched to a gene: 7.

The genes are TRBV6-1 and TRBJ2-1; 7 bases are shared with TRBD2. Losses at the gene ends were 3 bases for V and 2 bases for J; bases not matched to a gene: 4. Germline V gives CDR1 MNHNS, CDR2 SASEGT. The CDR3 is 15 residues long. CDR3 region: CASSEGAGAYNEQFF. The CDR3 nucleotides are TGTGCCAGCAGTGAGGGCGCGGGGGCCTACAATGAGCAGTTCTTC.

The chain couples TRBV19 to TRBJ1-2, with a tentative D call TRBD1 (6 bases). CDR1 and CDR2 from the germline V gene are LNHDA and SQIVND (reference sequence). The V end was cut by 10 bases, the J end by 7 bases, with 22 bases between. The CDR3 sequence is 14 residues long. The CDR3 nucleotides read TGTGCCACCTCCGAGGGGAACAGGGCTGGTGGCTACACCTTC. Residues: CATSEGNRAGGYTF. Together with reference TRBV19 and TRBJ1-2, the CDR3 gives the full variable domain: DGGITQSPKYLFRKEGQNVTLSCEQNLNHDAMYWYRQDPGQGLRLIYYSQIVNDFQKGDIAEGYSVSREKKESFPLTVTSAQKNPTAFYLCATSEGNRAGGYTFGSGTRLTVV.

The rearrangement uses TRBV6-1 and TRBJ1-1; D not certain. V was cut by 3 bases and J by 3 bases, with 8 bases left in between. Per germline, CDR1 MNHNS and CDR2 SASEGT. The CDR3 has 13 amino acids. The CDR3 DNA follows: TGTGCCAGCAGTGAGGGCAGCTACACTGAAGCTTTCTTT. This encodes CASSEGSYTEAFF.

The CDR3 is CASSLGGADTQYF. In DNA form, the CDR3 reads TGTGCCAGTAGTCTCGGGGGGGCAGATACGCAGTATTTT. This chain joins TRBV19 and TRBJ2-3, with 8 bases matching TRBD2. The germline gives CDR1 LNHDA, CDR2 SQIVND (reference sequence). CDR3 length: 13 amino acids. V lost 5 bases to trimming and J lost 4 bases; unmatched junction nucleotides: 2.